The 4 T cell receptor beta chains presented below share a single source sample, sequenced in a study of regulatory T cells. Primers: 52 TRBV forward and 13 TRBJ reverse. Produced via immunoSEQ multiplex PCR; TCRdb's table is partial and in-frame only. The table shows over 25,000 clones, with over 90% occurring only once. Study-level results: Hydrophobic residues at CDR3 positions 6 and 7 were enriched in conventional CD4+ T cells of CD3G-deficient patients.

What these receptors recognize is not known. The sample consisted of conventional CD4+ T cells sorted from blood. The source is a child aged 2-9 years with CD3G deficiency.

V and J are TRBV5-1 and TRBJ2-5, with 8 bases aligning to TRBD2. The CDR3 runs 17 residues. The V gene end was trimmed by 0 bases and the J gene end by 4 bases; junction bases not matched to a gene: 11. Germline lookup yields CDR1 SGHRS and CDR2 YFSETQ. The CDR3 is CASSLVLAGRAGETQYF. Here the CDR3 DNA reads TGCGCCAGCAGCTTGGTTCTGGCCGGGAGGGCGGGAGAGACCCAGTACTTC.

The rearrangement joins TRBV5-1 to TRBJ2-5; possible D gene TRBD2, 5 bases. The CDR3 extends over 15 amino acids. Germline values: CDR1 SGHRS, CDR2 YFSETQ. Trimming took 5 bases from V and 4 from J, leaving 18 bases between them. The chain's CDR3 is CASRPSSSARETQYF. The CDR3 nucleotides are TGCGCCAGCAGACCCTCAAGTAGCGCAAGAGAGACCCAGTACTTC. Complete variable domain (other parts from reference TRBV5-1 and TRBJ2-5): KAGVTQTPRYLIKTRGQQVTLSCSPISGHRSVSWYQQTPGQGLQFLFEYFSETQRNKGNFPGRFSGRQFSNSRSEMNVSTLELGDSALYLCASRPSSSARETQYFGPGTRLLVL.

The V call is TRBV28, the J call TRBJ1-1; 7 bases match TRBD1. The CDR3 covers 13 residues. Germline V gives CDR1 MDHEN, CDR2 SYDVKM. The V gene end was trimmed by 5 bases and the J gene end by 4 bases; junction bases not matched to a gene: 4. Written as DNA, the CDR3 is TGTGCCAGCAGTCCACCAGGGGGCACTGAAGCTTTCTTT. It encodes CASSPPGGTEAFF.

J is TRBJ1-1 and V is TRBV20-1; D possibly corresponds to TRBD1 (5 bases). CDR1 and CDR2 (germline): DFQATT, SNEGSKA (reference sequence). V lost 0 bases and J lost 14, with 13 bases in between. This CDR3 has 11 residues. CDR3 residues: CSARDFQGEFF. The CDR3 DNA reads TGCAGTGCTAGAGATTTCCAGGGCGAGTTCTTT.